Listed here is a single TCR beta chain. Produced via immunoSEQ multiplex PCR; TCRdb's table is partial and in-frame only. The data hold roughly 62,000 clones, with roughly 82% observed a single time. Germline V gene sequence: CDR1 SGHRS, CDR2 YFSETQ. The junction had 9 bases not matched to a gene; V was cut back by 3 bases and J by 8 bases. This CDR3 comprises 14 residues. The data are from a study of OX40 agonist ivuxolimab in advanced cancers. The source is an adult with an advanced solid tumor such as melanoma, head and neck, liver or kidney cancer. This chain links TRBV5-1 with TRBJ1-2, with 8 bases matching TRBD1. The sequenced sample was CD4+ or CD8+ T cells sorted from blood, obtained in a trial of the OX40 agonist ivuxolimab. CDR3 in amino acids: CASSSGQGLGGYTF. The CDR3 DNA follows: TGCGCCAGCAGCTCAGGACAGGGTCTAGGAGGCTACACCTTC.